A selection of T cell receptor beta chains follows, all from one sample in a study of blood T cell repertoires in COVID-19. Repertoires were generated with immunoSEQ multiplex PCR, while TCRdb's copy carries only in-frame clones and drops some. The data show about 150,000 clones, with around 79% seen just once and 7% to 9% held by the top ten. Material: peripheral blood. The source is a man aged 45 to 65 with active or convalescent COVID-19. CDR3s include the opening cysteine and the closing phenylalanine or tryptophan. The D gene is left open where the match is weak. Size values are once, few and many counts, or a class for expanded clones, and some rows have none.

d_gene	v_gene	len	abundance	j_gene	CDR3aa	CDR3nt
TRBD2	TRBV5-1	15	NA	TRBJ2-2	CASSWTSGISGELFF	TGCGCCAGCAGCTGGACTAGCGGGATTAGCGGGGAGCTGTTTTTT
TRBD1	TRBV28	14	few	TRBJ2-7	CASSPRTGQNEQYF	TGTGCCAGCAGTCCTAGGACAGGGCAAAACGAGCAGTACTTC
NA	TRBV30	13	once	TRBJ2-7	CAWSGGTTYEQYF	TGTGCCTGGAGTGGCGGCACGACCTACGAGCAGTACTTC
TRBD1	TRBV6-4	16	NA	TRBJ1-2	CASSPLGDSVFYGYTF	TGTGCCAGCAGTCCTTTGGGGGACAGCGTTTTCTATGGCTACACCTTC
NA	TRBV3-1/TRBV3-2	17	NA	TRBJ2-1	CASSHDGRALIYNEQFF	TGTGCCAGCAGCCATGATGGGCGGGCGCTTATTTACAATGAGCAGTTCTTC
TRBD2	TRBV30	11	NA	TRBJ2-1	CACFSGRIEFF	TGTGCCTGTTTTAGCGGGAGGATCGAATTCTTC
NA	TRBV7-2	15	NA	TRBJ2-5	CASSLNGGEGETQYF	TGTGCCAGCAGCTTAAACGGCGGGGAAGGGGAGACCCAGTACTTC
TRBD1	TRBV15	17	NA	TRBJ1-5	CATSRDQGQEPNQPQHF	TGTGCCACCAGCAGAGATCAGGGACAGGAGCCCAATCAGCCCCAGCATTTT
TRBD1	TRBV25-1	14	NA	TRBJ1-1	CASELNRGQGEAFF	TGTGCCAGCGAACTAAACAGGGGGCAGGGTGAAGCTTTCTTT
NA	TRBV7-9	15	NA	TRBJ1-6	CASSLGGGDNSPLHF	TGTGCCAGCAGCTTAGGAGGGGGGGACAATTCACCCCTCCACTTT
TRBD1	TRBV6-2/TRBV6-3	13	NA	TRBJ1-5	CASSSTGVQPQHF	TGTGCCAGCAGTTCAACAGGGGTTCAGCCCCAGCATTTT
TRBD2	TRBV5-1	15	NA	TRBJ2-7	CASSSLSGRAEEQYF	TGCGCCAGCAGCTCGCTTAGCGGGAGGGCCGAGGAGCAGTACTTC
NA	TRBV29-1	16	NA	TRBJ1-5	CSSPTAGTHSNQPQHF	TGCAGCTCACCGACAGCGGGTACCCATAGCAATCAGCCCCAGCATTTT
NA	TRBV5-4	13	NA	TRBJ2-1	CASSLANYDEQFF	TGTGCCAGCAGCTTGGCCAACTACGATGAGCAGTTCTTC
TRBD1	TRBV28	14	NA	TRBJ2-2	CASTPDRGPGELFF	TGTGCCAGCACCCCGGACAGGGGCCCCGGGGAGCTGTTTTTT
TRBD1	TRBV5-1	15	once	TRBJ1-4	CASSSQGAENEKLFF	TGCGCCAGCAGCTCACAGGGGGCAGAAAATGAAAAACTGTTTTTT
TRBD1	TRBV6-5	14	NA	TRBJ1-3	CASSAGTGGNTIYF	TGTGCCAGCAGCGCCGGGACAGGGGGAAACACCATATATTTT
NA	TRBV30	11	NA	TRBJ1-2	CAWSASRGYTF	TGTGCCTGGAGTGCGAGTCGCGGCTACACCTTC
NA	TRBV12-3/TRBV12-4	12	NA	TRBJ2-3	CASSSGADTQYF	TGTGCCAGCAGTTCGGGGGCAGATACGCAGTATTTT
NA	TRBV2	14	NA	TRBJ1-5	CASSSTGRNQPQHF	TGTGCCAGCAGTTCAACAGGGCGCAATCAGCCCCAGCATTTT
TRBD1	TRBV7-3	15	NA	TRBJ1-1	CASSQGPQGGTEAFF	TGTGCCAGCAGCCAAGGCCCCCAGGGGGGCACTGAAGCTTTCTTT
TRBD2	TRBV2	18	NA	TRBJ2-2	CASTLIPLAGVTTGELFF	TGTGCCAGCACCTTAATCCCGCTAGCGGGAGTTACCACCGGGGAGCTGTTTTTT
TRBD2	TRBV19	13	NA	TRBJ2-7	CASIGGRNYEQYF	TGTGCCAGTATCGGCGGGAGAAACTACGAGCAGTACTTC
NA	TRBV30	15	NA	TRBJ1-3	CAWNIGHFSGNTIYF	TGTGCCTGGAATATCGGACACTTCTCTGGAAACACCATATATTTT
TRBD1	TRBV7-8	14	NA	TRBJ2-7	CASSLGTGFYEQYF	TGTGCCAGCAGCCTCGGGACAGGGTTCTACGAGCAGTACTTC
TRBD1	TRBV5-6	14	NA	TRBJ2-7	CASSSGTGSYEQYF	TGTGCCAGCAGCTCTGGGACAGGGTCCTACGAGCAGTACTTC
NA	TRBV18	15	NA	TRBJ2-7	CASSPLVADTYEQYF	TGTGCCAGCTCACCGCTTGTAGCGGATACCTACGAGCAGTACTTC
NA	TRBV2	14	NA	TRBJ1-1	CASIARGLNTEAFF	TGTGCCAGCATCGCCAGGGGCTTGAACACTGAAGCTTTCTTT